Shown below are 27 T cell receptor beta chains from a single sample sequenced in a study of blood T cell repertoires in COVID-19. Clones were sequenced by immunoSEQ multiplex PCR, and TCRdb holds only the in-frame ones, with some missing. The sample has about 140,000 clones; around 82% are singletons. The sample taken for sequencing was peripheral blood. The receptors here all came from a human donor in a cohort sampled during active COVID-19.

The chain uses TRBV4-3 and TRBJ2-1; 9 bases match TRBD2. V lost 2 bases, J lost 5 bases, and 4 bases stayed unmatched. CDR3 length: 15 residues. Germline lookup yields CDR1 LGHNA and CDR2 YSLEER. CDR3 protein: CASSQSGRTHNEQFF. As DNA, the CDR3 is TGCGCCAGCAGCCAAAGCGGGAGGACCCACAATGAGCAGTTCTTC.

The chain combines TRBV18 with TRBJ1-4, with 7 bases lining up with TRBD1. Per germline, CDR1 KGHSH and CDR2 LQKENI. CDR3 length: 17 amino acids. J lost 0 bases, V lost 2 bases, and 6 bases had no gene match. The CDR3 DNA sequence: TGTGCCAGCTCACCAATGCGGACAGGTGCAACTAATGAAAAACTGTTTTTT. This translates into CASSPMRTGATNEKLFF.

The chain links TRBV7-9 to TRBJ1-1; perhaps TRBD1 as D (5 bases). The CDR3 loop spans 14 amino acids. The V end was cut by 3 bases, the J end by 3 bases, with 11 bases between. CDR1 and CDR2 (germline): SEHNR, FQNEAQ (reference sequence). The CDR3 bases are TGTGCCAGCAGCTTGTTAGGGGCCGACACTGAAGCTTTCTTT. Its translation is CASSLLGADTEAFF.

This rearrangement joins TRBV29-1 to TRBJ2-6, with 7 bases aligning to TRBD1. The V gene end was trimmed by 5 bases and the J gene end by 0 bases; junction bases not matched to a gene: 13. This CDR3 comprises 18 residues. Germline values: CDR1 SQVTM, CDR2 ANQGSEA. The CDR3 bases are TGCAGCGTTCAAGGTCAGAGACAGGGCGACTCTGGGGCCAACGTCCTGACTTTC. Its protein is CSVQGQRQGDSGANVLTF.

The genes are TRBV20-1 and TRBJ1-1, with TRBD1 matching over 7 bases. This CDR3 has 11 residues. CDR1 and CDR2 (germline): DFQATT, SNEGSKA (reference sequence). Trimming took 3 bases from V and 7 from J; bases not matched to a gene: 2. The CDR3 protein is CSASRDSEAFF. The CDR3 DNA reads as TGCAGTGCTAGCCGGGACAGTGAAGCTTTCTTT.

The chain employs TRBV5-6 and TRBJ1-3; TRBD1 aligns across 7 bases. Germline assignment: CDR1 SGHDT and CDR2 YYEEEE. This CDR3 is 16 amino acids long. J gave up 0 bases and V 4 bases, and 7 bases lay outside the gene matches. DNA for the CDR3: TGTGCCAGCAGCCGCCAAGACAGGGTCTCTGGAAACACCATATATTTT. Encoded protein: CASSRQDRVSGNTIYF.

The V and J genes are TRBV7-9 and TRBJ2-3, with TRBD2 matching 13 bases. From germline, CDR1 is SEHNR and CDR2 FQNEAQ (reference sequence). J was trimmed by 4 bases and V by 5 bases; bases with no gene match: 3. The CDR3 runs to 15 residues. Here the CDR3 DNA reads TGTGCCAGCAGCCGCGGACTAGCGGGGGCAGATACGCAGTATTTT. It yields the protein CASSRGLAGADTQYF.

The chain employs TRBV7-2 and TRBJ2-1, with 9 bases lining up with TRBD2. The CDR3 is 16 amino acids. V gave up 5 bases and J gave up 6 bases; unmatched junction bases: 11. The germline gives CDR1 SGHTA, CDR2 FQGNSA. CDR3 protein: CASSTRAGGLFNEQFF. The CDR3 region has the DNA TGTGCCAGCAGCACTAGAGCGGGGGGTTTATTCAATGAGCAGTTCTTC.

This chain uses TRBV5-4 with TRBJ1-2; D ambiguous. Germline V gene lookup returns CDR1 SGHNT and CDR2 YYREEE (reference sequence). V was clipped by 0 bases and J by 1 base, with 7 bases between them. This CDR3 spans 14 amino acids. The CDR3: CASSLGGLNYGYTF. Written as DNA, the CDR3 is TGTGCCAGCAGCTTGGGTGGACTTAACTATGGCTACACCTTC.

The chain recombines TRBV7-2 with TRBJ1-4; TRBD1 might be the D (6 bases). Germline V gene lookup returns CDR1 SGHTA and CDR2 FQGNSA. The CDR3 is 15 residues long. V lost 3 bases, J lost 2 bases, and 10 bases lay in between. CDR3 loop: CASSFTGITNEKLFF. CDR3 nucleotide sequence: TGTGCCAGCAGCTTCACAGGGATCACTAATGAAAAACTGTTTTTT.

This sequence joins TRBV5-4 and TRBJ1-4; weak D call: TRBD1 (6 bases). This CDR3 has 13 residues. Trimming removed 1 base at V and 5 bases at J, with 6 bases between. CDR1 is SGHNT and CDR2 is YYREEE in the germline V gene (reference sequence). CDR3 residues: CASSLRGNEKLFF. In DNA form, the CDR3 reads TGTGCCAGCAGCTTGAGGGGGAATGAAAAACTGTTTTTT.

CDR3 in DNA: TGTGCCAGCAGCCGCGACCCTTCGGGGGTCACTGAAGCTTTCTTT. Amino acid sequence: CASSRDPSGVTEAFF. The J gene is TRBJ1-1, the V gene TRBV7-9, with D perhaps matching TRBD1 (5 bases). The CDR3 totals 15 residues. CDR1 is SEHNR and CDR2 is FQNEAQ in the germline V gene (reference sequence). V was shortened by 5 bases and J by 4 bases, with 17 bases between the two germline ends.

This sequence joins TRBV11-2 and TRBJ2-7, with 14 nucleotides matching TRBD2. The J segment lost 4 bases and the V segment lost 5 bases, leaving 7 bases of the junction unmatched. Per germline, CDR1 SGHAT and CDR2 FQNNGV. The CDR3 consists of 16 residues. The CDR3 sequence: CASSPQTSGGAYEQYF. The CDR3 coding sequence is TGTGCCAGCAGCCCGCAGACTAGCGGGGGGGCGTACGAGCAGTACTTC.

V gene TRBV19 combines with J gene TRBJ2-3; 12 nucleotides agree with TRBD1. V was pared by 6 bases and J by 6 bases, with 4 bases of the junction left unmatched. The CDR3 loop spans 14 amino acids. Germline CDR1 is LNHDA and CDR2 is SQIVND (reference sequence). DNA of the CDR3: TGTGCCAGTAGCGGGACAGGGGGCGCGGATACGCAGTATTTT. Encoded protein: CASSGTGGADTQYF.

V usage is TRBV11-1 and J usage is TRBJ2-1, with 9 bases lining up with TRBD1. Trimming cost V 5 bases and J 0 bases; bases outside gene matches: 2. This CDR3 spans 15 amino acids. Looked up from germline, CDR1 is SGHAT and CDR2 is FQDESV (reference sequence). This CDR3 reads CASSTDRGSYNEQFF. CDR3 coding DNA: TGTGCCAGCAGCACGGACAGGGGCTCCTACAATGAGCAGTTCTTC.

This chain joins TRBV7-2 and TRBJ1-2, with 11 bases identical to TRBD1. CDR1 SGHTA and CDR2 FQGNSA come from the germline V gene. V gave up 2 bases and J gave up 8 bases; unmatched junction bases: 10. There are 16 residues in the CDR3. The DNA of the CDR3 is TGTGCCAGCAGCTTACTTTCGGGACAGGGGGTCTGGGGCTACACCTTC. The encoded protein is CASSLLSGQGVWGYTF.

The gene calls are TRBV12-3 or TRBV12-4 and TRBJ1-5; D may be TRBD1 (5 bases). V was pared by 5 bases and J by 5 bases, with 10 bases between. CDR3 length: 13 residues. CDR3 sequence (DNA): TGTGCCAGCAGTGACAGTCGCGATCAGCCCCAGCATTTT. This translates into CASSDSRDQPQHF.

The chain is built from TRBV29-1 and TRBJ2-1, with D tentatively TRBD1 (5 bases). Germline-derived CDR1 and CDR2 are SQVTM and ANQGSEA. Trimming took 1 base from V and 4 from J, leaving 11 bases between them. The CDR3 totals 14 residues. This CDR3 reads CSVEGGYTYNEQFF. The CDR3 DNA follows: TGCAGCGTTGAAGGGGGCTACACTTACAATGAGCAGTTCTTC.

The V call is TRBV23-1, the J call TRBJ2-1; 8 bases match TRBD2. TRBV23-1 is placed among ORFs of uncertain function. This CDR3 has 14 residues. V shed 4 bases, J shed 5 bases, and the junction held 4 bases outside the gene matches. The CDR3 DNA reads TGCGCCAGCAGTCGTCTAGCGGGTAACAATGAGCAGTTCTTC. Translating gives CASSRLAGNNEQFF.

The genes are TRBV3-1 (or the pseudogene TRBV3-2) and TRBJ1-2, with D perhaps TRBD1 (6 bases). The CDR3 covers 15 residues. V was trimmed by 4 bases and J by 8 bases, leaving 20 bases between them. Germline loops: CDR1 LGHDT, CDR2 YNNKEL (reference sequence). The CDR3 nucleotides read TGTGCCAGCAGCCGGTCCGGGACACGCGACTGGGGCTACACCTTC. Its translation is CASSRSGTRDWGYTF.

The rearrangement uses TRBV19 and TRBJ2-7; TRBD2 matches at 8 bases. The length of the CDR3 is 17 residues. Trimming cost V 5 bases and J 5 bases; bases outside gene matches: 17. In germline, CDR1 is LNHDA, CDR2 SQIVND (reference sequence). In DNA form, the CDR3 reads TGTGCCAGTAGTCAATTCAGAGGTACGGGGGGGGCCAACGAGCAGTACTTC. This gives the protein CASSQFRGTGGANEQYF.

The CDR3, as DNA: TGTGCCAGCAGCTTGATGGGGGCCATTGGGGATACGCAGTATTTT. It specifies CASSLMGAIGDTQYF. The gene calls are TRBV5-4 and TRBJ2-3; D possibly corresponds to TRBD1 (6 bases). This CDR3 contains 15 residues. Germline V gene sequence: CDR1 SGHNT, CDR2 YYREEE (reference sequence). Trimming shortened V by 1 base and J by 6 bases, and 15 bases separated the two germline ends.

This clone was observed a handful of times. The CDR3 DNA reads TGTGCCAGCAGCAGAACAGGGGGCGGAACAGATACGCAGTATTTT. Translated, it gives CASSRTGGGTDTQYF. V usage is TRBV7-9 and J usage is TRBJ2-3, with 9 bases matching TRBD1. J was trimmed by 3 bases and V by 5 bases; bases with no gene match: 6. The CDR3 length is 15 residues. Germline-derived CDR1 and CDR2 are SEHNR and FQNEAQ (reference sequence).

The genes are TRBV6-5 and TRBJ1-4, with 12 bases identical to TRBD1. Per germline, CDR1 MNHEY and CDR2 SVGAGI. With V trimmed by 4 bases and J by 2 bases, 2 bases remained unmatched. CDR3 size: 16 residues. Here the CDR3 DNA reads TGTGCCAGCAGTTGGGACAGGGGGCTTACTAATGAAAAACTGTTTTTT. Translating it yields CASSWDRGLTNEKLFF.

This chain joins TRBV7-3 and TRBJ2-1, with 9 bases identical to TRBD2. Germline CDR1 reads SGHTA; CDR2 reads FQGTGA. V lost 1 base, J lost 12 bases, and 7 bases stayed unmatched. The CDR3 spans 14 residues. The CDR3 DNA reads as TGTGCCAGCAGCTTAAACGGGGCGACTAGCGGGCAGTTCTTC. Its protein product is CASSLNGATSGQFF. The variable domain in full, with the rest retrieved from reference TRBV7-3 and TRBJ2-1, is GAGVSQTPSNKVTEKGKYVELRCDPISGHTALYWYRQSLGQGPEFLIYFQGTGAADDSGLPNDRFFAVRPEGSVSTLKIQRTERGDSAVYLCASSLNGATSGQFFGPGTRLTVL.

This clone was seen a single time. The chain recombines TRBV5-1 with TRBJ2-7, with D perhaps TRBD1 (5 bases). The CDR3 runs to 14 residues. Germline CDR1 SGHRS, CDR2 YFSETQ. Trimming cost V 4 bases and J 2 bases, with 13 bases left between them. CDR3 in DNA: TGCGCCAGCAGCCCCCGGACATCCCCCTACGAGCAGTACTTC. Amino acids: CASSPRTSPYEQYF. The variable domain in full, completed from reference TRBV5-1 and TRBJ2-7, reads KAGVTQTPRYLIKTRGQQVTLSCSPISGHRSVSWYQQTPGQGLQFLFEYFSETQRNKGNFPGRFSGRQFSNSRSEMNVSTLELGDSALYLCASSPRTSPYEQYFGPGTRLTVT.

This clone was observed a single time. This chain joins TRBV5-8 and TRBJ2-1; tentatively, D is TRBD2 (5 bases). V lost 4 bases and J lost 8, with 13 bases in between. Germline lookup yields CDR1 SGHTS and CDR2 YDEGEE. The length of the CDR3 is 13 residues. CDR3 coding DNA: TGTGCCAGCAGCCTACGGAGGCGGGATGAGCAGTTCTTC. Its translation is CASSLRRRDEQFF.